The T cell receptor beta chain described here comes from a study of post-analysis software for immune sequencing data. Whole-study context: Included among the disease courses, which were recorded for the cohort, were relapsing-remitting, secondary progressive and progressive-relapsing multiple sclerosis.

Per germline, CDR1 MNHEY and CDR2 SMNVEV (reference sequence). Between the trimmed V and J ends, which lost 8 bases and 5 bases, there was a span of 16 bases. The CDR3 contains 14 residues. This clonotype has only one observation. Antigen specificity is unknown. TCR beta cDNA libraries had unique molecular identifiers. Once roughly 0.85 to 11 million T cells were used, roughly 0.5 million cDNA molecules resulted. TCRdb re-analysed the PCR reads in MiXCR, keeping a single row per CDR3 protein. Among 450,000 to 700,000 distinct CDR3 sequences listed, roughly 45% were seen once. Study results and limitations: Controls had lower frequencies than patients of about five TRBV segments, which included TRBV5-6, TRBV5-1 and TRBV20-1. With F measure, samples from one preparation batch clustered together strongly.

The chain has TRBV27 and TRBJ2-1; TRBD1 or TRBD2 may be the D gene (5 bases each). Sequencing was done on a sample of blood. This TCR derives from a girl aged 5-17 years with multiple sclerosis. The chain's CDR3 is CASSRDVQDNEQFF. The DNA of the CDR3 is TGTGCCAGCTCCCGGGACGTCCAGGACAATGAGCAGTTCTTC.